Below are 29 T cell receptor beta chains sequenced from a single sample in a study of sequential checkpoint blockade in melanoma. Treatment denoted: randomized to nivolumab then ipilimumab (arm A) or the reverse (arm B). Clones were sequenced by immunoSEQ multiplex PCR, and TCRdb holds only the in-frame ones, with some missing. The data show over 9,500 clones, roughly 80% seen once. The sample here was CD8+ T cells sorted from blood (inferred from file names), taken from a patient given nivolumab and ipilimumab in sequence. The receptors were gathered from a human donor with melanoma.

The chain combines TRBV21-1 with TRBJ2-5; the table calls TRBD2, which could not be checked here. TRBV21-1 is a pseudogene segment. The CDR3 spans 15 residues. CDR3 amino acids: CASSKSTGGEETQYF. In DNA form, the CDR3 reads TGTGCCAGCAGCAAGAGCACGGGGGGGGAAGAGACCCAGTACTTC.

The chain is built from TRBV6-5 and TRBJ2-7; tentative D call: TRBD1 (6 bases). V gave up 2 bases and J gave up 2 bases, with 13 bases separating them. The CDR3 extends over 15 amino acids. CDR1 and CDR2 from the germline V gene are MNHEY and SVGAGI. CDR3 bases: TGTGCCAGCAGTTACGATTGGACAGTGGCCTACGAGCAGTACTTC. Its translation is CASSYDWTVAYEQYF.

The V call is TRBV29-1, the J call TRBJ2-7; 8 positions agree with TRBD2. Looked up from germline, CDR1 is SQVTM and CDR2 is ANQGSEA. V was clipped by 2 bases and J by 1 base; unmatched bases: 4. The CDR3 contains 14 residues. The CDR3 loop reads CSVETLAGSYEQYF. The CDR3 DNA is TGCAGCGTTGAAACCTTAGCGGGGTCCTACGAGCAGTACTTC.

The chain is built from TRBV9 and TRBJ2-2; 9 nucleotides match TRBD1. From germline, CDR1 is SGDLS and CDR2 YYNGEE. V shed 0 bases, J shed 3 bases, and the junction held 9 bases outside the gene matches. CDR3 length: 18 amino acids. CDR3 amino acids: CASSVAGWWTGDTGELFF. The CDR3 bases are TGTGCCAGCAGCGTAGCAGGGTGGTGGACAGGGGACACCGGGGAGCTGTTTTTT. Drawing the rest from reference TRBV9 and TRBJ2-2, the complete variable domain is DSGVTQTPKHLITATGQRVTLRCSPRSGDLSVYWYQQSLDQGLQFLIQYYNGEERAKGNILERFSAQQFPDLHSELNLSSLELGDSALYFCASSVAGWWTGDTGELFFGEGSRLTVL.

This chain uses TRBV2 with TRBJ2-3; 8 nucleotides match TRBD2. Trimming removed 4 bases from V and 5 bases from J; junction bases left unmatched: 5. The CDR3 length is 14 residues. Germline CDR1 SNHLY, CDR2 FYNNEI. This CDR3 reads CASSVFAGGDTQYF. The CDR3 nucleotides read TGTGCCAGCAGTGTGTTTGCGGGAGGAGATACGCAGTATTTT.

V and J are TRBV2 and TRBJ2-1; 12 bases map to TRBD2. The CDR3 runs 16 residues. With V trimmed by 6 bases and J by 2 bases, 5 bases remained unmatched. CDR1 and CDR2 from the germline V gene are SNHLY and FYNNEI. In DNA form, the CDR3 reads TGTGCCAGCAGCCCGGGACTAGCGGGTACCTACAATGAGCAGTTCTTC. As protein: CASSPGLAGTYNEQFF.

This clone was observed a handful of times. The chain uses TRBV6-6 and TRBJ2-2; D possibly corresponds to TRBD2 (7 bases). The CDR3 loop spans 16 amino acids. Between the trimmed V and J ends, which lost 5 bases and 4 bases, there was a span of 17 bases. Germline CDR1 reads MNHNY; CDR2 reads SVGAGI (reference sequence). The CDR3 spells CASSRGGGRVTGELFF. The CDR3 DNA is TGTGCCAGCAGTAGAGGGGGGGGGAGGGTCACCGGGGAGCTGTTTTTT.

This clone is labeled medium-sized. The chain recombines TRBV18 with TRBJ2-1; TRBD1 aligns across 9 bases. Germline lookup yields CDR1 KGHSH and CDR2 LQKENI. The CDR3 has 16 residues. V lost 4 bases and J lost 2; bases outside the gene matches: 6. The CDR3 here is CASSHRDREPYNEQFF. CDR3 nucleotide sequence: TGTGCCAGCTCACACCGGGACAGGGAACCCTACAATGAGCAGTTCTTC.

V usage is TRBV21-1 and J usage is TRBJ1-1; the DNA was not compared with TRBD1, the D call given in the table. TRBV21-1 is shown as a pseudogene. The CDR3 sequence is 16 residues long. In nucleotides, the CDR3 is TGTGCCAGCAGCCTCCCTCGGGACAGGGGGAATTTCGGAGCTTTCTTT. It yields the protein CASSLPRDRGNFGAFF.

This chain uses TRBV21-1 with TRBJ2-1; the listed D gene, TRBD2, was not tested against the DNA. TRBV21-1 is designated a pseudogene. This CDR3 is built from 17 residues. CDR3: CASRPQLATPSDNEQFF. DNA of the CDR3: TGTGCCAGCAGACCGCAACTAGCTACACCTTCCGACAATGAGCAGTTCTTC.

This chain uses TRBV19 with TRBJ1-1, with no clear D. Germline values: CDR1 LNHDA, CDR2 SQIVND (reference sequence). CDR3 length: 14 amino acids. V lost 2 bases, J lost 5 bases, and 12 bases lay in between. The CDR3 reads CASSIHPRGTEAFF. The CDR3 DNA sequence: TGTGCCAGTAGTATACACCCGAGAGGAACTGAAGCTTTCTTT.

V and J are TRBV9 and TRBJ2-5; 7 bases map to TRBD2. The J segment lost 4 bases and the V segment lost 1 base, leaving 7 bases of the junction unmatched. This CDR3 spans 15 amino acids. The germline CDR1 and CDR2 sequences are SGDLS and YYNGEE. CDR3 coding DNA: TGTGCCAGCAGCGTAACAGCGGGATTAAGAGAGACCCAGTACTTC. It encodes CASSVTAGLRETQYF.

J is TRBJ2-2 and V is TRBV29-1, with no clear D. CDR3 length: 12 residues. V lost 4 bases and J lost 6, with 9 bases in between. Germline loops: CDR1 SQVTM, CDR2 ANQGSEA. CDR3 amino acids: CSVGMSPGELFF. CDR3 sequence (DNA): TGCAGCGTTGGAATGAGTCCCGGGGAGCTGTTTTTT.

The chain joins TRBV7-6 to TRBJ1-4, with a possible D match to TRBD1 (6 bases). From germline, CDR1 is SGHVS and CDR2 FNYEAQ. V was clipped by 2 bases and J by 0 bases, with 7 bases between them. CDR3 length: 15 residues. The CDR3 spells CASSLRTATNEKLFF. The CDR3 DNA reads TGTGCCAGCAGCTTAAGGACAGCAACTAATGAAAAACTGTTTTTT.

V usage is TRBV7-9 and J usage is TRBJ2-1, with D maybe TRBD2 (5 bases). The CDR3 extends over 14 amino acids. Looked up from germline, CDR1 is SEHNR and CDR2 is FQNEAQ (reference sequence). Between the trimmed V and J ends, which lost 3 bases and 9 bases, there was a span of 15 bases. The CDR3 coding sequence is TGTGCCAGCAGCTTTAAGGAGTCCGAGGGTGAGCAGTTCTTC. The encoded protein is CASSFKESEGEQFF.

This clone turned up a few times. The chain couples TRBV5-6 to TRBJ1-2, with D unclear. There are 14 residues in the CDR3. From germline, CDR1 is SGHDT and CDR2 YYEEEE. Trimming cost V 1 base and J 4 bases, with 11 bases left between them. The CDR3 DNA is TGTGCCAGCAGCTTGTGGGAGGGAAGCTATGGCTACACCTTC. It codes for CASSLWEGSYGYTF.

This chain joins TRBV5-1 and TRBJ2-5; the match to TRBD2 covers 11 bases. The V segment lost 0 bases and the J segment 4 bases; nucleotides outside the gene matches: 8. CDR1 is SGHRS, CDR2 YFSETQ, per germline. There are 17 residues in the CDR3. The CDR3 region is CASSLALAGGGGETQYF. CDR3 coding DNA: TGCGCCAGCAGCTTGGCTCTAGCGGGAGGTGGGGGAGAGACCCAGTACTTC.

The J gene is TRBJ2-1, the V gene TRBV27, with 8 bases aligning to TRBD1. The germline gives CDR1 MNHEY, CDR2 SMNVEV (reference sequence). This CDR3 has 13 amino acids. V shed 10 bases and J 8 bases; nucleotides not matched to a gene: 10. The CDR3 region has the DNA TGTGCCACATGGGACAGGATGAACTATGAGCAGTTCTTC. It specifies CATWDRMNYEQFF.

This sequence joins TRBV19 and TRBJ2-3; 10 positions match TRBD1. The CDR3 runs to 14 residues. V trimming: 5 bases; J trimming: 5 bases; junction bases outside the gene matches: 4. In germline, CDR1 is LNHDA, CDR2 SQIVND (reference sequence). This chain's CDR3 is CASSGQGDEDTQYF. The DNA for the CDR3 is TGTGCCAGTAGTGGACAGGGGGACGAAGATACGCAGTATTTT.

The V and J genes are TRBV5-1 and TRBJ2-1; TRBD2 aligns across 10 bases. The CDR3 runs 16 residues. Trimming took 0 bases from V and 6 from J; bases not matched to a gene: 6. CDR1 is SGHRS, CDR2 YFSETQ, per germline. The CDR3 here is CASSLALAGVGNEQFF. CDR3 nucleotide sequence: TGCGCCAGCAGCTTGGCCCTAGCGGGAGTCGGCAATGAGCAGTTCTTC.

The chain carries TRBV7-9 and TRBJ2-1; 9 nucleotides agree with TRBD2. V lost 1 base, J lost 7 bases, and 5 bases stayed unmatched. The germline V gene has CDR1 SEHNR and CDR2 FQNEAQ (reference sequence). The CDR3 runs to 15 residues. The CDR3 is CASSLVASGINEQFF. DNA for the CDR3: TGTGCCAGCAGCTTAGTCGCTAGCGGGATTAATGAGCAGTTCTTC.

The chain recombines TRBV27 with TRBJ1-1, with D maybe TRBD1 (6 bases). The CDR3 extends over 14 amino acids. V dropped 6 bases and J dropped 4 bases, with 15 bases sitting between them. The germline V gene encodes CDR1 MNHEY and CDR2 SMNVEV (reference sequence). The DNA of the CDR3 is TGTGCCAGCAGCAAACAGGGAGATGGCACTGAAGCTTTCTTT. Amino acids: CASSKQGDGTEAFF.

The chain uses TRBV9 and TRBJ2-3; 12 bases map to TRBD2. J gave up 2 bases and V 4 bases, and 8 bases lay outside the gene matches. CDR3 length equals 17 residues. Germline V gene lookup returns CDR1 SGDLS and CDR2 YYNGEE. The CDR3 coding sequence is TGTGCCAGCAGCCCACGACTAGCGGGGGCATACACAGATACGCAGTATTTT. It codes for CASSPRLAGAYTDTQYF.

This sequence joins TRBV5-1 and TRBJ2-3, with 8 bases aligning to TRBD1. Germline V CDR1 and CDR2: SGHRS, YFSETQ. The ends lost 1 base at V and 0 bases at J; junction bases unmatched: 1. The CDR3 spans 15 residues. CDR3 DNA sequence: TGCGCCAGCAGCTTGAGGACAGGGAGCACAGATACGCAGTATTTT. As protein: CASSLRTGSTDTQYF.

This clone was counted once. This rearrangement joins TRBV9 to TRBJ2-1, with TRBD2 identical over 7 bases. Per germline, CDR1 SGDLS and CDR2 YYNGEE. V dropped 3 bases and J dropped 2; count of bases not matched to a gene: 11. This CDR3 region has 17 residues. The CDR3 DNA follows: TGTGCCAGCAGCGCCCCTTCTAGCGGAAAAACCTACAATGAGCAGTTCTTC. Translated, it gives CASSAPSSGKTYNEQFF.

The rearrangement uses TRBV18 and TRBJ2-7, with D hard to call. With 3 bases removed from V and 6 bases from J, the gap between germline ends came to 6 bases. Germline loops: CDR1 KGHSH, CDR2 LQKENI. CDR3 length equals 11 residues. The CDR3 region has the DNA TGTGCCAGCTCACCGAACAGCGAGCAGTACTTC. It is translated as CASSPNSEQYF.

The chain recombines TRBV5-4 with TRBJ2-7; 10 bases map to TRBD1. V lost 6 bases, J lost 5 bases, and 2 bases stayed unmatched. Per germline, CDR1 SGHNT and CDR2 YYREEE (reference sequence). The CDR3 is 12 residues long. CDR3 in amino acids: CASTGTGDEQYF. In DNA form, the CDR3 reads TGTGCCAGCACCGGGACAGGGGACGAGCAGTACTTC.

The chain couples TRBV11-2 to TRBJ2-7, with a weak D call TRBD1 (5 bases). This CDR3 spans 12 amino acids. Looked up from germline, CDR1 is SGHAT and CDR2 is FQNNGV. Trimming took 2 bases from V and 6 from J, leaving 8 bases between them. The CDR3 coding sequence is TGTGCCAGCAGCTTATGGCAGGGCGAGCAGTACTTC. Translating it yields CASSLWQGEQYF. The full variable domain, completed using reference TRBV11-2 and TRBJ2-7, is EAGVAQSPRYKIIEKRQSVAFWCNPISGHATLYWYQQILGQGPKLLIQFQNNGVVDDSQLPKDRFSAERLKGVDSTLKIQPAKLEDSAVYLCASSLWQGEQYFGPGTRLTVT.

The chain couples TRBV5-6 to TRBJ1-2; D ambiguous. The CDR3 spans 13 residues. The germline gives CDR1 SGHDT, CDR2 YYEEEE. The germline V and J ends were trimmed by 4 bases and 3 bases, with 10 bases remaining between them. The CDR3 sequence: CASSPGDDYGYTF. In nucleotides, the CDR3 is TGTGCCAGCAGCCCCGGAGATGACTATGGCTACACCTTC.